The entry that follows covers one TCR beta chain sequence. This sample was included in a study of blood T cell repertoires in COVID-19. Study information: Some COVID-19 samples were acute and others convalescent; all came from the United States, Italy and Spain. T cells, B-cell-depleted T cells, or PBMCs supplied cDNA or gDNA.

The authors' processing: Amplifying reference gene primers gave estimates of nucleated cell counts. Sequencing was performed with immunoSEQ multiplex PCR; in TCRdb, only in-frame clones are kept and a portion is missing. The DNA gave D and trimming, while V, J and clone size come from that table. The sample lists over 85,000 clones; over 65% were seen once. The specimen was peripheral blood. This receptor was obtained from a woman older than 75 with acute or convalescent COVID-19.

The CDR3 DNA sequence: TGTGCCAGCAGACAGGGGGCCTATAATTCACCCCTCCACTTT. This sequence encodes CASRQGAYNSPLHF. The chain combines TRBV28 with TRBJ1-6; TRBD1 matches at 8 bases. CDR3 length: 14 residues. CDR1 is MDHEN, CDR2 SYDVKM, per germline. J gave up 2 bases and V 6 bases, and 0 bases lay outside the gene matches.